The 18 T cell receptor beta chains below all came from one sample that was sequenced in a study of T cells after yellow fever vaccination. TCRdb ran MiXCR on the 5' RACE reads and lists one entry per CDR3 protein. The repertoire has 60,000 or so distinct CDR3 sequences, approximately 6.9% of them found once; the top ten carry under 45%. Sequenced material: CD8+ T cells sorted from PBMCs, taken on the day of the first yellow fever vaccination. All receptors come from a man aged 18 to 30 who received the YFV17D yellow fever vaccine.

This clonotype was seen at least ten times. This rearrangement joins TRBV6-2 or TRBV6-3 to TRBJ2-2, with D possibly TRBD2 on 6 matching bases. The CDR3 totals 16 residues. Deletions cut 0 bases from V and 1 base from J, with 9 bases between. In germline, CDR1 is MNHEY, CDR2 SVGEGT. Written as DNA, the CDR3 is TGTGCCAGCAGTTACTCGCGGGGCTGGAACACCGGGGAGCTGTTTTTT. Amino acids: CASSYSRGWNTGELFF.

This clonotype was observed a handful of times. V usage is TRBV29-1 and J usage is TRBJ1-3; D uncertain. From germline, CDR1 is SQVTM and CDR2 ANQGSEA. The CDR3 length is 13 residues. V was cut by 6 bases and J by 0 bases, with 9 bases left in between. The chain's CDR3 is CSVNSRSGNTIYF. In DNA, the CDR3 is TGCAGCGTAAACTCCCGCTCTGGAAACACCATATATTTT.

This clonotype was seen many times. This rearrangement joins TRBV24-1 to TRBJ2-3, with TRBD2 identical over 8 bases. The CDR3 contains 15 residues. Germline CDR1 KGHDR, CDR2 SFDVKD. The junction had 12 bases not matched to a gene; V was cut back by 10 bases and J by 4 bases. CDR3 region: CATSPRAGAADTQYF. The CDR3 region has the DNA TGTGCCACTTCACCGAGAGCGGGGGCTGCAGATACGCAGTATTTT.

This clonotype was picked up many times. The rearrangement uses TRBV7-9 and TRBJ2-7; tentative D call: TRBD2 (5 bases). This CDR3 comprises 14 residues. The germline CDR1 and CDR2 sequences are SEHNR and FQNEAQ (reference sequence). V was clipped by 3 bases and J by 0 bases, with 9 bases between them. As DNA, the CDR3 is TGTGCCAGCAGCTTCAGCGGCATCTCCTACGAGCAGTACTTC. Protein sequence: CASSFSGISYEQYF.

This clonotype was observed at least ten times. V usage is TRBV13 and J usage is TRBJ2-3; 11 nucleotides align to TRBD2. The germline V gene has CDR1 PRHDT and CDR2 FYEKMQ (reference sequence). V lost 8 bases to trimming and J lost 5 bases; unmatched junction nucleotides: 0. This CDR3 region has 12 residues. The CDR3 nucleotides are TGTGCCAGCGGGACTAGCGGAGATACGCAGTATTTT. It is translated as CASGTSGDTQYF. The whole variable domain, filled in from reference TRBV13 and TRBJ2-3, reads AAGVIQSPRHLIKEKRETATLKCYPIPRHDTVYWYQQGPGQDPQFLISFYEKMQSDKGSIPDRFSAQQFSDYHSELNMSSLELGDSALYFCASGTSGDTQYFGPGTRLTVL.

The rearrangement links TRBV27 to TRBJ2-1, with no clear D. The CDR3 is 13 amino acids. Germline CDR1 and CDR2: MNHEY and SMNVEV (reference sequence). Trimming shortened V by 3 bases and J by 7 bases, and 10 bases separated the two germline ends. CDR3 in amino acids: CASSFYRLNEQFF. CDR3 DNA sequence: TGTGCCAGCAGTTTCTACAGACTTAATGAGCAGTTCTTC.

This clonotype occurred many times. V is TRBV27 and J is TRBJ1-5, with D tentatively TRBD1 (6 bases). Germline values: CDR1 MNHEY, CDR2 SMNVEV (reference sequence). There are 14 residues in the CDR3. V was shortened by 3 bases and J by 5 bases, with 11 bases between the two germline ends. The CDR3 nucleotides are TGTGCCAGCAGTTTCCCAGGGGCCGATCAGCCCCAGCATTTT. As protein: CASSFPGADQPQHF.

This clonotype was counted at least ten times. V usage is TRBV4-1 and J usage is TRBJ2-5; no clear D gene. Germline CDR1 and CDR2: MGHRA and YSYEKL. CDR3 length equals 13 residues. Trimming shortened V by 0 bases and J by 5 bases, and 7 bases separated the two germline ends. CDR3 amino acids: CASSQEMGETQYF. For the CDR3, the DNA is TGCGCCAGCAGCCAAGAAATGGGTGAGACCCAGTACTTC.

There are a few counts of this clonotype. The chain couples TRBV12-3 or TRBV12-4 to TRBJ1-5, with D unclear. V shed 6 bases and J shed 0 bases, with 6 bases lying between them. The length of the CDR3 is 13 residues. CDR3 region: CASSHYSNQPQHF. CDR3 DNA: TGTGCCAGCAGCCATTATAGCAATCAGCCCCAGCATTTT.

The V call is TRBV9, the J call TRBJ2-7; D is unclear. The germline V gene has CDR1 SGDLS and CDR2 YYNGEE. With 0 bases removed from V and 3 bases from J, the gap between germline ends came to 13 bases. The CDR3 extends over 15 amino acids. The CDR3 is CASSVGSGQDYEQYF. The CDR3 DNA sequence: TGTGCCAGCAGCGTAGGTTCCGGGCAGGACTACGAGCAGTACTTC.

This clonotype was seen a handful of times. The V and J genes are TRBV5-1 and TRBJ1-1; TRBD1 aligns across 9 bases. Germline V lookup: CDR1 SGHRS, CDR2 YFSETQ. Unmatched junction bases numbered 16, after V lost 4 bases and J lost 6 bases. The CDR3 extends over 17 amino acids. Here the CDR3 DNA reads TGCGCCAGCAGCCCGTCCCGGGACAGGGTCCGGTACGCTGAAGCTTTCTTT. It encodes CASSPSRDRVRYAEAFF.

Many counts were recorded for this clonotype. The CDR3 DNA reads TGTGCCAGTAGGCCCGGGGACAGGGATTCCAATGAGCAGTTCTTC. Residues: CASRPGDRDSNEQFF. The chain is built from TRBV19 and TRBJ2-1; 9 bases match TRBD1. The CDR3 runs to 15 residues. Germline values: CDR1 LNHDA, CDR2 SQIVND (reference sequence). The trim removed 6 bases at V and 6 bases at J, leaving 9 bases unmatched.

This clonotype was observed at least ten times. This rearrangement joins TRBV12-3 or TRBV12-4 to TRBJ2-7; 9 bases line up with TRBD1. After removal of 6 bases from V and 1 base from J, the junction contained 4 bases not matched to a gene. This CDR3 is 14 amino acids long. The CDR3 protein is CASSFGTGSYEQYF. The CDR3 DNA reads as TGTGCCAGCAGCTTTGGGACAGGGTCCTACGAGCAGTACTTC.

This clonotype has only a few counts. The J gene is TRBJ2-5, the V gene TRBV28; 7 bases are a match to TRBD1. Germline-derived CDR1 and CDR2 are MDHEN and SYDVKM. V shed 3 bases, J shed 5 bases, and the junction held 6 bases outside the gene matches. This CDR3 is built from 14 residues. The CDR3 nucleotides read TGTGCCAGCAGTTTCAGGGGGATGTGGGAGACCCAGTACTTC. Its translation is CASSFRGMWETQYF.

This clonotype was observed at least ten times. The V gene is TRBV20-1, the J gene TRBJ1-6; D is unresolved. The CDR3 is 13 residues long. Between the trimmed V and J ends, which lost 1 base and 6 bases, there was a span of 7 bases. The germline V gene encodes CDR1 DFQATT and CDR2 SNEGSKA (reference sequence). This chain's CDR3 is CSARAEFNSPLHF. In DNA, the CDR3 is TGCAGTGCTAGAGCCGAATTTAATTCACCCCTCCACTTT.

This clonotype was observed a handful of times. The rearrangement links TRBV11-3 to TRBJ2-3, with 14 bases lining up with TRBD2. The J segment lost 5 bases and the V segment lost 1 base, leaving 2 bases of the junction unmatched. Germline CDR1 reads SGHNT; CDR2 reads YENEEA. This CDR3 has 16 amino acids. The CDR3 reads CASSLAGTSGGDTQYF. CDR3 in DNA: TGTGCCAGCAGCTTAGCCGGGACTAGCGGGGGAGATACGCAGTATTTT. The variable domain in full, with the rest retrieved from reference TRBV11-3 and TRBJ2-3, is EAGVVQSPRYKIIEKKQPVAFWCNPISGHNTLYWYLQNLGQGPELLIRYENEEAVDDSQLPKDRFSAERLKGVDSTLKIQPAELGDSAVYLCASSLAGTSGGDTQYFGPGTRLTVL.

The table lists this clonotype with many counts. CDR3 DNA: TGTGCCAGCAGCCCCAGGTTCTGGGGACCTAGGGCCGGGGAGCTGTTTTTT. Amino acid sequence: CASSPRFWGPRAGELFF. The chain carries TRBV7-6 and TRBJ2-2, with D perhaps assigned TRBD1 or TRBD2 (5 bases each). The germline V gene has CDR1 SGHVS and CDR2 FNYEAQ. CDR3 length equals 17 residues. The V and J ends lost 5 bases and 6 bases respectively, with 22 bases between them.

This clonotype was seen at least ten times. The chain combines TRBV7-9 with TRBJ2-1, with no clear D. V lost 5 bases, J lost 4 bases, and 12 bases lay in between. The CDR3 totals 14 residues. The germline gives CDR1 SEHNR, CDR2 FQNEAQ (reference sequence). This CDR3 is CASSPKASYNEQFF. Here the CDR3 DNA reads TGTGCCAGCAGCCCGAAGGCCAGTTACAATGAGCAGTTCTTC.